This entry is about one T cell receptor beta chain. The target antigen is unknown. The data derive from a study of cytomegalovirus exposure and HLA in healthy donors. Study overall: The 650 to 850 first-cohort repertoires and the approximately 110 validation repertoires shared the same platform, a later analysis reported. General study points: According to reports, the classifier identified cytomegalovirus status with high specificity and sensitivity. Listed as cytomegalovirus-associated were 164 TCR beta chains. In vitro confirmation showed three CMV-associated chains to be CMV antigen specific.

The germline CDR1 and CDR2 sequences are KGHSH and LQKENI. This CDR3 is 16 amino acids long. The germline V and J ends were trimmed by 4 bases and 5 bases, with 18 bases remaining between them. Assay: immunoSEQ multiplex PCR; the TCRdb copy retains only in-frame clones and omits some. Of about 190,000 clones in the sample, over 65% are singletons; the top ten hold less than 8.5%. The receptor's source is a young man in good health and CMV-seropositive. What was sequenced was PBMCs. The chain couples TRBV18 to TRBJ2-1; weak D call: TRBD1 (6 bases). The CDR3 loop is CASSLPGQLRNNEQFF. The DNA of the CDR3 is TGTGCCAGCTCACTGCCCGGACAGTTAAGAAACAATGAGCAGTTCTTC. The full variable domain, rest sourced from reference TRBV18 and TRBJ2-1, is NAGVMQNPRHLVRRRGQEARLRCSPMKGHSHVYWYRQLPEEGLKFMVYLQKENIIDESGMPKERFSAEFPKEGPSILRIQQVVRGDSAAYFCASSLPGQLRNNEQFFGPGTRLTVL.